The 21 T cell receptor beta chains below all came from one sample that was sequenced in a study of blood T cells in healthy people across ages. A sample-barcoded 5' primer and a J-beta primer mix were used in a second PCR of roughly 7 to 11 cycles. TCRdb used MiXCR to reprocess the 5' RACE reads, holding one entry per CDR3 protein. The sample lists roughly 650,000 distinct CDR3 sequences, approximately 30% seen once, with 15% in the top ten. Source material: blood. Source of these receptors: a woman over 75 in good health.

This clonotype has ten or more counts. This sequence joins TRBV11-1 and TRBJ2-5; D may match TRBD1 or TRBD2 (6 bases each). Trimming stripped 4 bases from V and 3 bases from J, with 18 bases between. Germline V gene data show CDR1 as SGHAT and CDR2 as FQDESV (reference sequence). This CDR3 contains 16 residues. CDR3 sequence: CASSSPGRGPKETQYF. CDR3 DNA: TGTGCCAGCAGCTCTCCGGGACGGGGGCCAAAAGAGACCCAGTACTTC.

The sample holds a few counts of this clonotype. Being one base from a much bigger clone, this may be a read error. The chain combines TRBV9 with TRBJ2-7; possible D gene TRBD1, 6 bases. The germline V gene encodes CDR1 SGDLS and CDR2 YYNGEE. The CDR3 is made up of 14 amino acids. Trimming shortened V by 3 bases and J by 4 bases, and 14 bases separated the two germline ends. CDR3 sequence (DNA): TGTGCCAGCAGCGGAGCAGGACAGTCATACGAGCAGTACTTC. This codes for CASSGAGQSYEQYF.

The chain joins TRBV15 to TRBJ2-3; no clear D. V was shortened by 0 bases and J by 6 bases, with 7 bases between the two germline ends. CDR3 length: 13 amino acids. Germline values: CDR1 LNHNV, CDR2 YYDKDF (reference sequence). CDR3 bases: TGTGCCACCAGCAGAGACGCGGTGGATACGCAGTATTTT. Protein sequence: CATSRDAVDTQYF. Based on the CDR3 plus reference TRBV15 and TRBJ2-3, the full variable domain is DAMVIQNPRYQVTQFGKPVTLSCSQTLNHNVMYWYQQKSSQAPKLLFHYYDKDFNNEADTPDNFQSRRPNTSFCFLDIRSPGLGDTAMYLCATSRDAVDTQYFGPGTRLTVL.

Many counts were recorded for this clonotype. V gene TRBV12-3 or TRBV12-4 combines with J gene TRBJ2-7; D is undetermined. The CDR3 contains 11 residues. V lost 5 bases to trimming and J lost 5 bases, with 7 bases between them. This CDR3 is CASSRGHEQYF. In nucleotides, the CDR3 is TGTGCCAGCAGTCGAGGCCACGAGCAGTACTTC.

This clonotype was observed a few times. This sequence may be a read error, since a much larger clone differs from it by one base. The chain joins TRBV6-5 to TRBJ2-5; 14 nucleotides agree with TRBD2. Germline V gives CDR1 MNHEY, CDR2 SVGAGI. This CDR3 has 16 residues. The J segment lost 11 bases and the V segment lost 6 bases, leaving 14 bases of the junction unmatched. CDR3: CASRPTSGGASNEQYF. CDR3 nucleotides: TGTGCCAGCAGGCCGACTAGCGGGGGGGCCTCGAATGAGCAGTACTTC.

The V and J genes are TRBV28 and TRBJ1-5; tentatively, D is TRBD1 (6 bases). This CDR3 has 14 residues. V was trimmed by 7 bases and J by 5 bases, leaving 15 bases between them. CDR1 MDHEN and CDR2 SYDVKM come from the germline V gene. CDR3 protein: CASTRNRVDQPQHF. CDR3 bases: TGTGCCAGCACCCGGAACAGGGTGGATCAGCCCCAGCATTTT.

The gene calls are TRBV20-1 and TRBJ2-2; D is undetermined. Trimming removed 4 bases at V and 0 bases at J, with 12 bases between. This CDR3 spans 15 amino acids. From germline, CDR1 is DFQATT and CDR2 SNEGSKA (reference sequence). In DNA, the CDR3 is TGCAGTGCTATCGGGCAGGACGCGAACACCGGGGAGCTGTTTTTT. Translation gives CSAIGQDANTGELFF.

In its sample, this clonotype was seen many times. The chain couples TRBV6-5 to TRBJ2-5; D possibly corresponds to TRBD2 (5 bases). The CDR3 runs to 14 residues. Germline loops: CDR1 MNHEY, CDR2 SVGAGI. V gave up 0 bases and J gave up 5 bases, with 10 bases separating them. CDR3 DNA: TGTGCCAGCAGTTACTCGAGCGGCCGGGAGACCCAGTACTTC. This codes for CASSYSSGRETQYF.

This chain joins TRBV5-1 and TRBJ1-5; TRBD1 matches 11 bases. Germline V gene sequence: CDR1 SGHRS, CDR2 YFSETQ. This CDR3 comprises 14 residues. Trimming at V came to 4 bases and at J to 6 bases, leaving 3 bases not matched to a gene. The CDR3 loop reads CASSRDRGAQPQHF. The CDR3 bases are TGCGCCAGCAGCCGGGACAGGGGGGCTCAGCCCCAGCATTTT.

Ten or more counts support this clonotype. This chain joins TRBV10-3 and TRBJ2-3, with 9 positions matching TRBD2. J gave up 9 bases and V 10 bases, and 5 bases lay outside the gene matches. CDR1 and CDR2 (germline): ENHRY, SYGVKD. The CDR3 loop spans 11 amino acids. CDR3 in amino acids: CATGTSHTQYF. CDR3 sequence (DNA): TGTGCCACCGGGACTAGCCACACGCAGTATTTT.

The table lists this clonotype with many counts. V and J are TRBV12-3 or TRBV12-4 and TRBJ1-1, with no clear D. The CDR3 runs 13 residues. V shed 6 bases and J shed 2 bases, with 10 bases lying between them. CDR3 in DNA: TGTGCCAGCAGATCGATCTCTAACACTGAAGCTTTCTTT. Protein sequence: CASRSISNTEAFF.

The CDR3 is CASSPTGNTIYF. The CDR3 nucleotides are TGTGCCAGCAGTCCCACTGGAAACACCATATATTTT. The rearrangement links TRBV12-3 or TRBV12-4 to TRBJ1-3, with D uncertain. The CDR3 length is 12 residues. V was trimmed by 5 bases and J by 2 bases, leaving 4 bases between them.

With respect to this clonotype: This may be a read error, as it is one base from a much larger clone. This CDR3 is CASSENGWYEQYF. CDR3 DNA: TGTGCCAGCAGTGAAAACGGGTGGTACGAGCAGTACTTC. The chain combines TRBV6-1 with TRBJ2-7; D not certain. V was pared by 2 bases and J by 4 bases, with 9 bases between. This CDR3 region has 13 residues. The germline V gene encodes CDR1 MNHNS and CDR2 SASEGT.

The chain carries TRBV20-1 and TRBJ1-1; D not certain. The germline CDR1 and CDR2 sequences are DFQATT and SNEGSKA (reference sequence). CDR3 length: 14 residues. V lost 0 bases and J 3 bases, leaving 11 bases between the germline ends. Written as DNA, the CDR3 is TGCAGTGCTAGAGATCATCGGGGTTACACTGAAGCTTTCTTT. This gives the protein CSARDHRGYTEAFF.

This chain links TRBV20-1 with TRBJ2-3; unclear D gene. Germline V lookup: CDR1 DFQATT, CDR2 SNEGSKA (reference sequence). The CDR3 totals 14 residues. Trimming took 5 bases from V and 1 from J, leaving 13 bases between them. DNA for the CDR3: TGCAGTGCTGAAAAGGGCTGGGGCACAGATACGCAGTATTTT. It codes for CSAEKGWGTDTQYF.

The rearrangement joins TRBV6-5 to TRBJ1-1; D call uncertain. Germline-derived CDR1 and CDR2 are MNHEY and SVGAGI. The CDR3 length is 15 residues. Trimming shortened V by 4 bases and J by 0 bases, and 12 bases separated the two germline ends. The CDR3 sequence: CASSFTVKLNTEAFF. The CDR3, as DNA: TGTGCCAGCAGTTTCACCGTCAAGTTGAACACTGAAGCTTTCTTT.

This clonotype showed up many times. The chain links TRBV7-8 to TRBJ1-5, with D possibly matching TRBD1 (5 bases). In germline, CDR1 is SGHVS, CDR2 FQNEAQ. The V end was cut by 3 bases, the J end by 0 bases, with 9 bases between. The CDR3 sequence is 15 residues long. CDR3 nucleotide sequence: TGTGCCAGCAGCTTGGGGGATTTTAGCAATCAGCCCCAGCATTTT. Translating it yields CASSLGDFSNQPQHF.

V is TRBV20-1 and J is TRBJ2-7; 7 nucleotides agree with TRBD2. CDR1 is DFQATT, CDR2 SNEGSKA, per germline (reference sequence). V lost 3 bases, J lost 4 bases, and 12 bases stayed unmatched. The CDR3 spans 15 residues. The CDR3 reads CSASDGKGGIYEQYF. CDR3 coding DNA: TGCAGTGCTAGTGATGGAAAGGGAGGGATTTACGAGCAGTACTTC.

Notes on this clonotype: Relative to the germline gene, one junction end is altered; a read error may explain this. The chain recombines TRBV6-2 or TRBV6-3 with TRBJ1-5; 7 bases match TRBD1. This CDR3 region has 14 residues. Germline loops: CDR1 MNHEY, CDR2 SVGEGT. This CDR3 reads CASTASGGNRPQHF. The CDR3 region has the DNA TGTGCCAGCACAGCCTCAGGGGGAAATCGGCCCCAGCATTTT.

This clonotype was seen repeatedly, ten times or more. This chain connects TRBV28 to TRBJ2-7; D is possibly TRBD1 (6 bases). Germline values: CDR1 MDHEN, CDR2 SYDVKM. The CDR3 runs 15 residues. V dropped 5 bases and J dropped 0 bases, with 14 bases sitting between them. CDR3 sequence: CASSRPQGSSYEQYF. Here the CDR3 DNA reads TGTGCCAGCAGTCGTCCCCAGGGGAGCTCCTACGAGCAGTACTTC.

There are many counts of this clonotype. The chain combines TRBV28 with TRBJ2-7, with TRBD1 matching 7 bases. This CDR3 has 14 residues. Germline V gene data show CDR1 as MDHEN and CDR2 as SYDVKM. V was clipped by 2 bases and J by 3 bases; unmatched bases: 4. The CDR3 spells CASSLRWDSYEQYF. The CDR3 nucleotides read TGTGCCAGCAGTTTAAGGTGGGACAGCTACGAGCAGTACTTC.